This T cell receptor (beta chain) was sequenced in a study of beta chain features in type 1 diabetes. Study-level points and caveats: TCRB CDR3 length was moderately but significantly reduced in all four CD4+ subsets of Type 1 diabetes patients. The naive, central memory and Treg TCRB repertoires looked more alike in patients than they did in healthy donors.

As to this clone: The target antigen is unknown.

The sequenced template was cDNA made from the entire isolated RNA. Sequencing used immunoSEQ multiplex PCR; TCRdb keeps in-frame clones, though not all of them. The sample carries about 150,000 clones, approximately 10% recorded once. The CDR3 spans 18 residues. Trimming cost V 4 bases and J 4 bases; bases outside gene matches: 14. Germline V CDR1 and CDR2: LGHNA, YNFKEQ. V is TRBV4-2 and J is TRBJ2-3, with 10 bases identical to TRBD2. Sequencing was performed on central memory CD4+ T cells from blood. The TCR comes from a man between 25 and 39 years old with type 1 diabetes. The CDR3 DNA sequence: TGTGCCAGCAGCCGAGAGGTTAAGCGGGAGGGCCGGGCAGATACGCAGTATTTT. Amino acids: CASSREVKREGRADTQYF.